What follows are 12 T cell receptor beta chains derived from one specimen sequenced in a study of identical twins. TCRdb reanalysed the 5' RACE reads using MiXCR and keeps one entry per CDR3 protein. Here the sample spans roughly 1.6 million distinct CDR3 sequences, about 30% being singletons. Material: cord blood. The origin of the receptors is a newborn girl in good health.

This clonotype appeared a few times. The chain has TRBV4-2 and TRBJ2-1, with D tentatively TRBD1 or TRBD2 (5 bases each). V dropped 1 base and J dropped 0 bases, with 16 bases sitting between them. This CDR3 spans 18 amino acids. Germline V gene sequence: CDR1 LGHNA, CDR2 YNFKEQ. CDR3 DNA: TGTGCCAGCAGCCAAGTTAGACGTACGGGACCCTCCTACAATGAGCAGTTCTTC. Protein: CASSQVRRTGPSYNEQFF.

Only a few counts were recorded for this clonotype. This chain uses TRBV20-1 with TRBJ2-3, with D tentatively TRBD2 (6 bases). V shed 3 bases and J shed 1 base, with 14 bases lying between them. The CDR3 sequence is 15 residues long. The V gene's germline CDR1 is DFQATT and CDR2 SNEGSKA (reference sequence). The CDR3 sequence: CSARRDSPRTDTQYF. CDR3 DNA: TGCAGTGCTAGGCGGGACTCCCCACGCACAGATACGCAGTATTTT.

The V call is TRBV7-9, the J call TRBJ2-7; D unresolved. Trimming pared 3 bases from V and 1 base from J, leaving 10 bases between. The CDR3 is made up of 14 amino acids. CDR1 SEHNR and CDR2 FQNEAQ come from the germline V gene (reference sequence). CDR3 DNA: TGTGCCAGCAGCTTTTCTGCAGTTTCCTACGAGCAGTACTTC. Translation: CASSFSAVSYEQYF.

Only a few counts were recorded for this clonotype. V usage is TRBV28 and J usage is TRBJ2-3; 10 nucleotides agree with TRBD2. The CDR3 contains 15 residues. V trimming: 6 bases; J trimming: 3 bases; junction bases outside the gene matches: 6. Germline V gene sequence: CDR1 MDHEN, CDR2 SYDVKM. CDR3 region: CASRASGSTTDTQYF. The CDR3 nucleotides are TGTGCCAGCAGGGCTAGCGGGAGTACAACAGATACGCAGTATTTT.

This clonotype came up a few times. The chain links TRBV7-8 to TRBJ2-3, with 13 bases lining up with TRBD2. The CDR3 consists of 15 residues. Per the germline V gene, CDR1 is SGHVS and CDR2 is FQNEAQ. V gave up 5 bases and J gave up 6 bases; unmatched junction bases: 5. The CDR3 bases are TGTGCCAGCAGCCATAGGACTAGCGGGAGTGATACGCAGTATTTT. Its translation: CASSHRTSGSDTQYF.

The table lists this clonotype with a few counts. The gene calls are TRBV10-3 and TRBJ2-7; TRBD2 is a possible D gene (5 bases). The CDR3 is 14 residues long. Germline CDR1 reads ENHRY; CDR2 reads SYGVKD. V lost 6 bases and J lost 1, with 13 bases in between. The DNA for the CDR3 is TGTGCCATCAGGGGGAGTCGCGAATCCTACGAGCAGTACTTC. It is translated as CAIRGSRESYEQYF.

This clonotype is a singleton in its sample. A much larger clone is a single base away; this may be a read error. The chain employs TRBV2 and TRBJ1-4; D is unclear. The CDR3 runs 11 residues. In germline, CDR1 is SNHLY, CDR2 FYNNEI. The CDR3 here is CVSSEYEKLFF. The DNA for the CDR3 is TGTGTCAGCAGTGAATATGAAAAACTGTTTTTT.

This clonotype was seen a handful of times. V is TRBV20-1 and J is TRBJ1-1; the D is unclear. Per germline, CDR1 DFQATT and CDR2 SNEGSKA (reference sequence). The germline V and J ends were trimmed by 0 bases and 1 base, with 9 bases remaining between them. The CDR3 extends over 14 amino acids. The CDR3 DNA reads TGCAGTGCTAGAGATAGGTGGTGGAACACTGAAGCTTTCTTT. Its protein is CSARDRWWNTEAFF.

The chain couples TRBV27 to TRBJ1-4; D perhaps matches TRBD1 (5 bases). Per germline, CDR1 MNHEY and CDR2 SMNVEV (reference sequence). This CDR3 spans 13 amino acids. Trimming shortened V by 3 bases and J by 8 bases, and 10 bases separated the two germline ends. The CDR3 reads CASSFDGGEKLFF. In nucleotides, the CDR3 is TGTGCCAGCAGTTTCGACGGGGGGGAAAAACTGTTTTTT.

In DNA, the CDR3 is TGTGCCAGCAGTTTAGGGACAGGGTATGGAGACTACACCTTC. It translates to CASSLGTGYGDYTF. The rearrangement joins TRBV27 to TRBJ1-2; TRBD1 aligns across 9 bases. V was clipped by 2 bases and J by 10 bases; unmatched bases: 8. The CDR3 is 14 residues long. Germline CDR1 is MNHEY and CDR2 is SMNVEV (reference sequence).

This clonotype was seen a single time. The chain uses TRBV5-5 and TRBJ2-4, with D perhaps given as TRBD1 or TRBD2 (5 bases each). The CDR3 is made up of 17 amino acids. Trimming left V 7 bases short and J 2 bases short, with 22 bases between. From germline, CDR1 is SGHKS and CDR2 YYEKEE (reference sequence). This chain's CDR3 is CASGPFAPGRTKNIQYF. The CDR3 DNA is TGTGCCAGCGGTCCCTTCGCGCCAGGGAGAACCAAAAACATTCAGTACTTC. Based on the CDR3 plus reference TRBV5-5 and TRBJ2-4, the full variable domain is DAGVTQSPTHLIKTRGQQVTLRCSPISGHKSVSWYQQVLGQGPQFIFQYYEKEERGRGNFPDRFSARQFPNYSSELNVNALLLGDSALYLCASGPFAPGRTKNIQYFGAGTRLSVL.

V usage is TRBV4-2 and J usage is TRBJ1-1; TRBD1 might be the D (5 bases). V gave up 7 bases and J gave up 4 bases, with 22 bases separating them. Germline CDR1 LGHNA, CDR2 YNFKEQ. This CDR3 region has 16 residues. CDR3: CASNWDSTGGVTEAFF. For the CDR3, the DNA is TGTGCCAGCAACTGGGACTCTACCGGAGGGGTCACTGAAGCTTTCTTT.